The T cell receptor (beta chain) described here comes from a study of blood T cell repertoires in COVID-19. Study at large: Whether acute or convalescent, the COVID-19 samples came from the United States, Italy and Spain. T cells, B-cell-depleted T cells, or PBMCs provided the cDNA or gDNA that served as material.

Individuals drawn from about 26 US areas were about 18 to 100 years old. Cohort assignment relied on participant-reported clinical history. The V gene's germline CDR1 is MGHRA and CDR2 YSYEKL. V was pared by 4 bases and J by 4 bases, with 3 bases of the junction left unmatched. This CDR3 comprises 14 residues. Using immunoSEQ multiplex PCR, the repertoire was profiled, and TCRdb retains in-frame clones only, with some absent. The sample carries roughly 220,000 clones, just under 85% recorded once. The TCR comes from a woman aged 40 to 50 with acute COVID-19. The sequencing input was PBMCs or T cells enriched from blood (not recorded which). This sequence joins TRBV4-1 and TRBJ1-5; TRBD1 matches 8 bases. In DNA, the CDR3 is TGCGCCAGCAGCCTCACAGGGGGTAATCAGCCCCAGCATTTT. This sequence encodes CASSLTGGNQPQHF.